One and the same sample provided the 10 T cell receptor beta chains below, sequenced in a study of cytomegalovirus exposure and HLA in healthy donors. The PCR used 60 Vbeta and 13 Jbeta primers. This table comes from immunoSEQ multiplex PCR, and its TCRdb copy is limited to in-frame clones, with some not included. Of around 140,000 clones in the sample, about three quarters are singletons; the top ten hold 1.5% to 2%. Sequencing was carried out using PBMCs. The receptors derive from a man aged 40-49 years in good health and CMV-seronegative.

V gene TRBV6-4 combines with J gene TRBJ2-3; TRBD1 matches 8 bases. CDR3 size: 16 residues. V lost 4 bases, J lost 4 bases, and 10 bases stayed unmatched. From germline, CDR1 is MRHNA and CDR2 SNTAGT. CDR3 bases: TGTGCCAGCAGTGCTTCCGTGGCAGGGGGCTCAGATACGCAGTATTTT. It encodes CASSASVAGGSDTQYF.

The rearrangement links TRBV7-2 to TRBJ2-3; 11 nucleotides line up with TRBD2. This CDR3 contains 17 residues. J was trimmed by 3 bases and V by 7 bases; bases with no gene match: 12. Germline V gene lookup returns CDR1 SGHTA and CDR2 FQGNSA. This CDR3 reads CASTKQPGLAATDTQYF. CDR3 bases: TGTGCCAGCACCAAACAACCGGGACTAGCGGCAACAGATACGCAGTATTTT.

The chain links TRBV7-8 to TRBJ1-2; 7 nucleotides agree with TRBD1. This CDR3 region has 13 residues. Germline CDR1 is SGHVS and CDR2 is FQNEAQ. After removal of 3 bases from V and 5 bases from J, the junction contained 3 bases not matched to a gene. The DNA for the CDR3 is TGTGCCAGCAGCTTTGACAGGGATTATGGCTACACCTTC. It translates to CASSFDRDYGYTF.

CDR3 residues: CASSFSGGTNTGELFF. The DNA for the CDR3 is TGTGCCAGCAGCTTTAGCGGGGGGACGAACACCGGGGAGCTGTTTTTT. The chain links TRBV7-9 to TRBJ2-2, with 10 bases identical to TRBD2. Germline lookup yields CDR1 SEHNR and CDR2 FQNEAQ (reference sequence). Trimming at V came to 3 bases and at J to 0 bases, leaving 1 base not matched to a gene. This CDR3 has 16 amino acids.

This clone has just a few counts. The chain is built from TRBV30 and TRBJ2-5; D is unresolved. CDR1 and CDR2 from the germline V gene are GTSNPN and SVGIG (reference sequence). The V gene lost 5 bases and the J gene lost 4 bases, with 8 bases spanning the gap. The CDR3 totals 11 residues. CDR3 bases: TGTGCCTGGGGCTTTGGAGAGACCCAGTACTTC. Protein product: CAWGFGETQYF.

This clone was counted between two and nine times. The chain is built from TRBV11-1 and TRBJ2-5, with 7 bases fitting TRBD1. Germline V gene data show CDR1 as SGHAT and CDR2 as FQDESV (reference sequence). V lost 4 bases, J lost 4 bases, and 6 bases stayed unmatched. This CDR3 has 14 residues. CDR3 sequence (DNA): TGTGCCAGCAGCTATAGACAGGGCAGAGAGACCCAGTACTTC. This sequence encodes CASSYRQGRETQYF. Together with reference TRBV11-1 and TRBJ2-5, the CDR3 gives the full variable domain: EAEVAQSPRYKITEKSQAVAFWCDPISGHATLYWYRQILGQGPELLVQFQDESVVDDSQLPKDRFSAERLKGVDSTLKIQPAELGDSAMYLCASSYRQGRETQYFGPGTRLLVL.

This chain connects TRBV19 to TRBJ1-5, with 9 bases lining up with TRBD1. Germline values: CDR1 LNHDA, CDR2 SQIVND (reference sequence). J gave up 3 bases and V 5 bases, and 8 bases lay outside the gene matches. The CDR3 consists of 16 residues. The DNA for the CDR3 is TGTGCCAGTAGTGAATTACAGGGGGCAGTCAATCAGCCCCAGCATTTT. This sequence encodes CASSELQGAVNQPQHF.

This clone showed up just a few times. The CDR3 reads CASSNRDRTYSNQPQHF. The CDR3 DNA reads as TGTGCCAGCAGTAACCGGGACAGGACATATAGCAATCAGCCCCAGCATTTT. The chain recombines TRBV28 with TRBJ1-5; 8 nucleotides match TRBD1. This CDR3 is 17 amino acids long. J was trimmed by 0 bases and V by 5 bases; bases with no gene match: 9. The germline V gene encodes CDR1 MDHEN and CDR2 SYDVKM.

This sequence joins TRBV14 and TRBJ2-5, with D maybe TRBD1 (6 bases). The CDR3 loop spans 18 amino acids. CDR1 and CDR2 from the germline V gene are SGHDN and FVKESK. Trimming shortened V by 0 bases and J by 5 bases, and 22 bases separated the two germline ends. The CDR3 DNA is TGTGCCAGCAGCCAAGATCCCGCGCGGCAGGGGTTAGAGGAGACCCAGTACTTC. Translating it yields CASSQDPARQGLEETQYF.

The chain uses TRBV7-2 and TRBJ1-5; 7 bases map to TRBD1. The germline CDR1 and CDR2 sequences are SGHTA and FQGNSA. The CDR3 has 14 amino acids. V dropped 5 bases and J dropped 7; count of bases not matched to a gene: 8. CDR3 nucleotide sequence: TGTGCCAGCAGCGCCGACAGGGACAGACAGCCCCAGCATTTT. Amino acids: CASSADRDRQPQHF.